This record looks at one T cell receptor (beta chain) sequence and its context. This sample was included in a study of T-cell memory formation after mild COVID-19. In TCRdb, the 5' RACE reads were re-called with MiXCR into one record per CDR3 protein. The profile shows about 210,000 distinct CDR3 sequences, about 27% of them singletons. The specimen sequenced was PBMCs or a T cell subset sorted from them (not recorded which). The receptor was isolated from an adult woman who had mild COVID-19 (a few samples of this study predate the infection). Cell type and time point are not known.

The CDR3 loop reads CASSSAGTRAVEQYF. The CDR3 DNA is TGTGCCAGCAGCTCCGCCGGGACACGGGCGGTGGAGCAGTACTTC. The chain couples TRBV5-4 to TRBJ2-7; possible D gene TRBD1, 6 bases. The CDR3 has 15 residues. Looked up from germline, CDR1 is SGHNT and CDR2 is YYREEE (reference sequence). Trimming left V 3 bases short and J 7 bases short, with 20 bases between.